One sample yielded the 21 T cell receptor beta chains listed below, sequenced in a study of regulatory T cells in long-lasting Graves disease. Time point denoted: newly diagnosed GD, antithyroid drugs for less than 3 months. RNA isolated from PBMCs was used to make the TCR library. According to the study, TCR beta libraries were built with iRepertoire HTBI primers and CDR3-region Arm-PCR. TCRdb recomputed calls from the multiplex PCR reads with MiXCR, one row per CDR3 protein. The data hold 350,000 to 450,000 distinct CDR3 sequences, with approximately 15% observed a single time. The same sample was also used in a study of T cells in Graves' hyperthyroidism and ophthalmopathy.

This specimen consisted of peripheral blood mononuclear cells (PBMCs), obtained at new diagnosis, from a patient treated with antithyroid drugs. The source is a woman between 35 and 50 years old with Graves disease.

This clonotype was seen ten or more times. The chain links TRBV12-3 or TRBV12-4 to TRBJ2-1, with D perhaps TRBD1 (6 bases). Deletions cut 4 bases from V and 2 bases from J, with 12 bases between. This CDR3 region has 15 residues. The CDR3, as DNA: TGTGCCAGCAGTTCGCCGGGACATACCTACAATGAGCAGTTCTTC. As protein: CASSSPGHTYNEQFF.

This clonotype was found many times. The chain has TRBV3-1 and TRBJ2-3; 7 bases align to TRBD1. V was pared by 10 bases and J by 2 bases, with 9 bases of the junction left unmatched. The CDR3 runs 14 residues. CDR1 is LGHDT and CDR2 is YNNKEL in the germline V gene (reference sequence). For the CDR3, the DNA is TGTGCCAATTTCACAGGGGCTAACACAGATACGCAGTATTTT. Translated: CANFTGANTDTQYF.

This clonotype was seen a few times. The chain joins TRBV15 to TRBJ2-7, with D hard to call. Trimming took 1 base from V and 3 from J, leaving 16 bases between them. The germline V gene has CDR1 LNHNV and CDR2 YYDKDF (reference sequence). CDR3 length: 16 amino acids. CDR3 nucleotides: TGTGCCACCAGCAGAGTCTATGGAGTTGGGTTCTACGAGCAGTACTTC. Translated: CATSRVYGVGFYEQYF.

This chain connects TRBV19 to TRBJ2-1; D could derive from TRBD1 or TRBD2 (5 bases each). V was trimmed by 1 base and J by 10 bases, leaving 11 bases between them. The CDR3 length is 13 residues. CDR1 LNHDA and CDR2 SQIVND come from the germline V gene (reference sequence). CDR3 nucleotides: TGTGCCAGTAGTATAGGGGGGTTGACCGAGCAGTTCTTC. Encoded protein: CASSIGGLTEQFF.

In its sample, this clonotype was seen many times. This chain joins TRBV20-1 and TRBJ2-1, with 8 bases fitting TRBD2. The V and J ends lost 5 bases and 10 bases, in that order; junction bases with no gene match: 16. Germline V gives CDR1 DFQATT, CDR2 SNEGSKA (reference sequence). The CDR3 totals 15 residues. The DNA of the CDR3 is TGCAGTGCTCGACCCGGGACTAGGGTTGGTAACGAGCAGTTCTTC. This translates into CSARPGTRVGNEQFF.

This clonotype showed up many times. The J gene is TRBJ2-5, the V gene TRBV12-3 or TRBV12-4; TRBD2 aligns across 12 bases. The CDR3 is made up of 16 amino acids. V was clipped by 6 bases and J by 2 bases; unmatched bases: 7. The DNA for the CDR3 is TGTGCCAGCAGAGCAGGACTAGCGGGATTACAAGAGACCCAGTACTTC. This codes for CASRAGLAGLQETQYF.

This chain's CDR3 is CASSQSTSPNTGELFF. CDR3 nucleotide sequence: TGCGCCAGCAGCCAATCGACTAGCCCGAACACCGGGGAGCTGTTTTTT. The chain recombines TRBV4-1 with TRBJ2-2; 7 bases align to TRBD2. After removal of 2 bases from V and 0 bases from J, the junction contained 3 bases not matched to a gene. The CDR3 is 16 amino acids. The V gene's germline CDR1 is MGHRA and CDR2 YSYEKL.

This clonotype was picked up a small number of times. V and J are TRBV20-1 and TRBJ2-1; D possibly matches TRBD1 or TRBD2 (5 bases each). V lost 3 bases to trimming and J lost 6 bases, with 18 bases between them. Germline loops: CDR1 DFQATT, CDR2 SNEGSKA (reference sequence). This CDR3 has 15 amino acids. The CDR3 loop is CSARTRGIASNEQFF. CDR3 DNA: TGCAGTGCTAGGACAAGGGGAATAGCGAGCAATGAGCAGTTCTTC.

Comments on this clonotype: A much bigger clone sits one base away, suggesting this may be a read error. Without the conserved terminal phenylalanine or tryptophan, this CDR3 likely stems from a read error. The chain links TRBV19 to TRBJ1-1; no definite D call. Deletions cut 6 bases from V and 2 bases from J, with 10 bases between. CDR1 is LNHDA and CDR2 is SQIVND in the germline V gene (reference sequence). The CDR3 is 13 amino acids. The CDR3 sequence is CASRRGFNTEAFL. DNA for the CDR3: TGTGCCAGTAGGCGCGGCTTCAACACTGAAGCTTTCCTT.

This clonotype occurred many times. The CDR3 DNA reads as TGTGCCACCAGCCCAGCGGGACAGCAAGAGACCCAGTACTTC. Its protein is CATSPAGQQETQYF. This chain connects TRBV24-1 to TRBJ2-5, with D perhaps matching TRBD1 or TRBD2 (7 bases each). V gave up 7 bases and J gave up 2 bases, with 13 bases separating them. This CDR3 comprises 14 residues. Germline CDR1 reads KGHDR; CDR2 reads SFDVKD.

This clonotype was counted ten times or more. The chain carries TRBV2 and TRBJ2-5; 14 bases agree with TRBD2. The CDR3 loop spans 18 amino acids. J was trimmed by 2 bases and V by 7 bases; bases with no gene match: 12. Germline lookup yields CDR1 SNHLY and CDR2 FYNNEI. The chain's CDR3 is CASIPGTSGSSPQETQYF. As DNA, the CDR3 is TGTGCCAGCATCCCTGGGACTAGCGGGAGTTCGCCGCAAGAGACCCAGTACTTC.

Notes on this clonotype: A much larger clone differs from this one at a single base, so this may be a read error. This rearrangement joins TRBV11-3 to TRBJ2-1; TRBD1 agrees at 7 bases. The germline V gene has CDR1 SGHNT and CDR2 YENEEA. The CDR3 is 14 amino acids. CDR3 sequence (DNA): TGTGCCAGCAGCTTTATGGCGGAGCAGGGGGAGCGGTTCTTC. Residues: CASSFMAEQGERFF.

V usage is TRBV9 and J usage is TRBJ2-3; D gene ambiguous. The V end lost 0 bases, the J end lost 10 bases, and 15 bases lay between the germline ends. Germline CDR1 is SGDLS and CDR2 is YYNGEE. The CDR3 totals 14 residues. CDR3 DNA: TGTGCCAGCAGCGTAGCTACATCCGGCGGCGCGCAGTATTTT. It codes for CASSVATSGGAQYF.

This clonotype was counted at least ten times. The chain employs TRBV2 and TRBJ2-2; 9 nucleotides agree with TRBD2. The germline CDR1 and CDR2 sequences are SNHLY and FYNNEI. This CDR3 spans 15 amino acids. V shed 3 bases and J 7 bases; nucleotides not matched to a gene: 6. The CDR3 bases are TGTGCCAGCAGTGAGGTCTTAGCGGGAGACGGGGAGCTGTTTTTT. Its protein product is CASSEVLAGDGELFF. Together with reference TRBV2 and TRBJ2-2, the CDR3 gives the full variable domain: EPEVTQTPSHQVTQMGQEVILRCVPISNHLYFYWYRQILGQKVEFLVSFYNNEISEKSEIFDDQFSVERPDGSNFTLKIRSTKLEDSAMYFCASSEVLAGDGELFFGEGSRLTVL.

This clonotype has ten or more counts. The chain has TRBV30 and TRBJ2-3; 13 positions match TRBD2. This CDR3 has 16 residues. The trim removed 0 bases at V and 6 bases at J, leaving 6 bases unmatched. CDR1 is GTSNPN, CDR2 SVGIG, per germline (reference sequence). The CDR3 region is CAWSVGLAGVGDTQYF. Written as DNA, the CDR3 is TGTGCCTGGAGTGTTGGACTAGCGGGAGTAGGTGATACGCAGTATTTT.

This clonotype has only a few counts. V gene TRBV19 combines with J gene TRBJ2-1, with D possibly being TRBD1 (6 bases). Trimming removed 3 bases from V and 10 bases from J, with 13 bases in between. CDR3 length: 13 amino acids. Germline V gene sequence: CDR1 LNHDA, CDR2 SQIVND (reference sequence). As DNA, the CDR3 is TGTGCCAGTAGTATGACCCCCGGGACAGAGCAGTTCTTC. As protein: CASSMTPGTEQFF.

This rearrangement joins TRBV5-6 to TRBJ2-1; unclear D gene. The CDR3 is 14 amino acids. V was cut by 5 bases and J by 6 bases, with 15 bases left in between. Germline V gene sequence: CDR1 SGHDT, CDR2 YYEEEE. CDR3 DNA: TGTGCCAGCAGTCCACCCGAAAGATCCAATGAGCAGTTCTTC. As protein: CASSPPERSNEQFF.

This clonotype was seen a single time. This could be a read error, since a much larger clone is one nucleotide away. The V call is TRBV6-1, the J call TRBJ2-7, with TRBD2 matching 14 bases. This CDR3 is 14 amino acids long. CDR1 is MNHNS and CDR2 is SASEGT in the germline V gene. CDR3 DNA: TGTGCCGGCAGACTAGCGGGAGGGTCTGGCGAGCAGTACTTC. Amino acids: CAGRLAGGSGEQYF.

The genes are TRBV3-1 and TRBJ2-7; no reliable D call. V was clipped by 2 bases and J by 5 bases, with 13 bases between them. The V gene's germline CDR1 is LGHDT and CDR2 YNNKEL (reference sequence). The CDR3 consists of 14 residues. The CDR3 sequence: CASSQISKGHEQYF. The CDR3 DNA sequence: TGTGCCAGCAGCCAAATTTCGAAGGGCCACGAGCAGTACTTC.

Many counts were recorded for this clonotype. V gene TRBV2 combines with J gene TRBJ2-1; D not certain. Germline loops: CDR1 SNHLY, CDR2 FYNNEI. Trimming removed 1 base from V and 10 bases from J, with 5 bases in between. The CDR3 consists of 11 residues. The CDR3 protein is CASSEEVEQFF. The CDR3 DNA reads as TGTGCCAGCAGTGAAGAGGTGGAGCAGTTCTTC.

The table lists this clonotype with a few counts. The chain employs TRBV3-1 and TRBJ2-7; no definite D call. Trimming removed 0 bases from V and 5 bases from J, with 8 bases in between. Germline V lookup: CDR1 LGHDT, CDR2 YNNKEL (reference sequence). The CDR3 loop spans 13 amino acids. The CDR3 region is CASSQDSPDEQYF. As DNA, the CDR3 is TGTGCCAGCAGCCAAGATTCCCCTGACGAGCAGTACTTC.